This is a list of T cell receptor beta chains from one sample in a study of cytomegalovirus exposure and HLA in healthy donors. Libraries were prepared by immunoSEQ multiplex PCR; TCRdb keeps only in-frame clonotypes and omits some of them. The data contain fewer than 120,000 clones, about 90% of them singletons. Sequencing was performed on PBMCs. Receptors were obtained from a man aged 35-49 years in good health and CMV-seronegative. The CDR3 runs from the conserved cysteine through the conserved F or W. D genes are given only for firm matches. Clone sizes are given selectively: once, few, many, or a class where the clone is expanded.

D gene	V gene	J gene	clone size	CDR3 protein	CDR3 DNA
TRBD1	TRBV19	TRBJ2-3	.	CASSNRGNTDTQYF	TGTGCCAGTAGCAACAGGGGTAACACAGATACGCAGTATTTT
TRBD2	TRBV6-1	TRBJ2-3	.	CASSDRSSGVPDTQYF	TGTGCCAGCAGTGACCGATCTAGCGGCGTCCCAGATACGCAGTATTTT
.	TRBV28	TRBJ1-1	.	CASSLGTINGWGAFF	TGTGCCAGCAGTTTAGGGACAATAAACGGTTGGGGAGCTTTCTTT
.	TRBV5-4	TRBJ1-5	.	CASSVQGSQPQHF	TGTGCCAGCAGCGTCCAGGGAAGTCAGCCCCAGCATTTT
TRBD1	TRBV27	TRBJ1-2	.	CASTLTPGTGRGYTF	TGTGCCAGCACCCTAACCCCCGGGACAGGAAGGGGCTACACCTTC
.	TRBV9	TRBJ2-1	.	CASSVVKQGAKNEQFF	TGTGCCAGCAGCGTAGTAAAACAGGGTGCAAAAAATGAGCAGTTCTTC
.	TRBV5-1	TRBJ1-1	.	CASSTSGGNTEAFF	TGCGCCAGCAGCACGAGCGGGGGGAACACTGAAGCTTTCTTT
.	TRBV5-4	TRBJ1-1	.	CASSLGGVFEAFF	TGTGCCAGCAGCTTGGGGGGGGTCTTTGAAGCTTTCTTT
.	TRBV2	TRBJ2-2	.	CASTAVYTGELFF	TGTGCCAGCACAGCGGTTTACACCGGGGAGCTGTTTTTT
.	TRBV5-4	TRBJ1-4	.	CASSAGLGEKLFF	TGTGCCAGCAGCGCCGGACTGGGGGAAAAACTGTTTTTT
TRBD1	TRBV25-1	TRBJ1-2	once	CASSGTGSWVGGYTF	TGTGCCAGCTCCGGGACAGGGAGCTGGGTGGGTGGCTACACCTTC
TRBD2	TRBV4-2	TRBJ2-1	.	CASSQEGSGGAHEQFF	TGTGCCAGCAGCCAAGAGGGTAGCGGGGGGGCACACGAGCAGTTCTTC
.	TRBV4-3	TRBJ2-3	.	CASSRGEGTDTQYF	TGCGCCAGCAGCCGGGGGGAAGGTACAGATACGCAGTATTTT
.	TRBV18	TRBJ1-5	.	CASSRARDSNQPQHF	TGTGCCAGCTCACGGGCCAGAGATAGCAATCAGCCCCAGCATTTT
.	TRBV7-8	TRBJ1-4	.	CASSSEVGREKLFF	TGTGCCAGCAGCAGCGAGGTTGGCCGGGAAAAACTGTTTTTT
TRBD2	TRBV25-1	TRBJ2-1	.	CASTPSVGGRNEQFF	TGTGCCAGCACCCCTAGTGTGGGGGGGAGGAATGAGCAGTTCTTC
.	TRBV5-1	TRBJ2-5	once	CASSPGETQYF	TGCGCCAGCAGCCCAGGAGAGACCCAGTACTTC
.	TRBV27	TRBJ2-3	.	CASSFWGADTQYF	TGTGCCAGCAGTTTCTGGGGGGCAGATACGCAGTATTTT
TRBD2	TRBV9	TRBJ2-1	few	CASSRLPGTSGSSYNEQFF	TGTGCCAGCAGCCGTTTACCCGGGACTAGCGGAAGCTCCTACAATGAGCAGTTCTTC
.	TRBV30	TRBJ1-1	.	CAWSKTGGRTEAFF	TGTGCCTGGAGTAAGACGGGGGGTCGGACTGAAGCTTTCTTT
.	TRBV6-1	TRBJ1-1	.	CASSEGPRQDTEAFF	TGTGCCAGCAGTGAAGGGCCCCGTCAGGACACTGAAGCTTTCTTT
TRBD2	TRBV9	TRBJ2-5	.	CASSVGLAVQETQYF	TGTGCCAGCAGCGTAGGGCTAGCGGTTCAAGAGACCCAGTACTTC
TRBD1	TRBV5-6	TRBJ1-2	.	CASSPGDREGGYTF	TGTGCCAGCAGCCCGGGGGACAGGGAGGGAGGCTACACCTTC